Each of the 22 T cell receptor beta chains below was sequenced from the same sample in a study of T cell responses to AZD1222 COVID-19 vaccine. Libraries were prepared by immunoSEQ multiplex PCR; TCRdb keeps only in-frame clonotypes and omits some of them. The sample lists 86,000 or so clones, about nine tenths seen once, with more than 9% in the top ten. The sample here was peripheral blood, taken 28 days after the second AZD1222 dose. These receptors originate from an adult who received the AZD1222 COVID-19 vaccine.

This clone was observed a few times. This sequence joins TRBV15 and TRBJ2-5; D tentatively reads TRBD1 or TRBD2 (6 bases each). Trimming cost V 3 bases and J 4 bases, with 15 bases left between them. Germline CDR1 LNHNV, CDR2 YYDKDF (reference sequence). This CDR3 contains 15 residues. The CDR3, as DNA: TGTGCCACCAGCAGCGGCCGGGGGCGAGGAGAGACCCAGTACTTC. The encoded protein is CATSSGRGRGETQYF.

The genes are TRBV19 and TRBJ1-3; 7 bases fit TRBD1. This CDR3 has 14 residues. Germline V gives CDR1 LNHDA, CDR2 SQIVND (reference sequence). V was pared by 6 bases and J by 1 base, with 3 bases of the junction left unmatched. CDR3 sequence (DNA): TGTGCCAGTAGCCTGACAGGGTCTGGAAACACCATATATTTT. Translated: CASSLTGSGNTIYF.

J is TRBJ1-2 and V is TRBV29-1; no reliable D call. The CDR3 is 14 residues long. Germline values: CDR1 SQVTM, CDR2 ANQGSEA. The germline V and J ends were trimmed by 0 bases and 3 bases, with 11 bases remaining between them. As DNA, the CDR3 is TGCAGCGTTGAAGATTCGCGGCAGCACTATGGCTACACCTTC. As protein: CSVEDSRQHYGYTF.

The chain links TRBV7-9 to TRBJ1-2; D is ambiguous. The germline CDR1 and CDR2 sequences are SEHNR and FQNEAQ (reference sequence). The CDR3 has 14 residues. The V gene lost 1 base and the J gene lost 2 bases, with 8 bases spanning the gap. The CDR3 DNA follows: TGTGCCAGCAGCTTAGATACATGGAACTATGGCTACACCTTC. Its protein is CASSLDTWNYGYTF.

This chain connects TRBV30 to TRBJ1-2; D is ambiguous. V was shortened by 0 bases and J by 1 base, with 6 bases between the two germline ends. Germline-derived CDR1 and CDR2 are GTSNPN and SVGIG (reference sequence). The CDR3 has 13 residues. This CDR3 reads CAWSVQYNYGYTF. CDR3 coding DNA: TGTGCCTGGAGTGTTCAGTATAACTATGGCTACACCTTC.

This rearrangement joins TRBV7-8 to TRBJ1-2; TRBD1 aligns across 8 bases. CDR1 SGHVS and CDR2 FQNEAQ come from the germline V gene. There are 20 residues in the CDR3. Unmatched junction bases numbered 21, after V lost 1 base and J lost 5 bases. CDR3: CASSLGQRQGTIPRYYGYTF. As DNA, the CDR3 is TGTGCCAGCAGCTTAGGCCAAAGACAGGGGACGATTCCGAGGTATTATGGCTACACCTTC. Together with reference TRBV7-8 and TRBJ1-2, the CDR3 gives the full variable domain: GAGVSQSPRYKVAKRGQDVALRCDPISGHVSLFWYQQALGQGPEFLTYFQNEAQLDKSGLPSDRFFAERPEGSVSTLKIQRTQQEDSAVYLCASSLGQRQGTIPRYYGYTFGSGTRLTVV.

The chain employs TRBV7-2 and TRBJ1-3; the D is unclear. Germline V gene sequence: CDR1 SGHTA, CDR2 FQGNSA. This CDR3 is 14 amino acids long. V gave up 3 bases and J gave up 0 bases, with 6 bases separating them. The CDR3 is CASSFGFSGNTIYF. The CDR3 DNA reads TGTGCCAGCAGCTTCGGGTTCTCTGGAAACACCATATATTTT. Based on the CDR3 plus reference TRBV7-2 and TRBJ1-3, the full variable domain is GAGVSQSPSNKVTEKGKDVELRCDPISGHTALYWYRQSLGQGLEFLIYFQGNSAPDKSGLPSDRFSAERTGGSVSTLTIQRTQQEDSAVYLCASSFGFSGNTIYFGEGSWLTVV.

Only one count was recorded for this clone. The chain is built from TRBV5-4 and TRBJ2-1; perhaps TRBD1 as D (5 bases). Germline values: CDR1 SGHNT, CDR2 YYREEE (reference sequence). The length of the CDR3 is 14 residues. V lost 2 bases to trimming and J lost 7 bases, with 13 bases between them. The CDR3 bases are TGTGCCAGCAGCTTACAGGCAGGCGAAAATGAGCAGTTCTTC. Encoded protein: CASSLQAGENEQFF.

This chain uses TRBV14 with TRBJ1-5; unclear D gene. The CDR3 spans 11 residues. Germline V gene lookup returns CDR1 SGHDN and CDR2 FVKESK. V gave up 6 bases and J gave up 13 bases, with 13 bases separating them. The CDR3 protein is CASSPGSRQHF. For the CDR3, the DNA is TGTGCCAGCAGTCCCGGGTCCCGGCAGCATTTT.

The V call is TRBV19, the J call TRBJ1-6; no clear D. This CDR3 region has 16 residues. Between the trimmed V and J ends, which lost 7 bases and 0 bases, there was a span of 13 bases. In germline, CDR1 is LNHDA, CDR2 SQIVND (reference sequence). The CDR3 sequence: CASKMGYGSYNSPLHF. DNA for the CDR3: TGTGCCAGTAAGATGGGGTACGGCTCCTATAATTCACCCCTCCACTTT.

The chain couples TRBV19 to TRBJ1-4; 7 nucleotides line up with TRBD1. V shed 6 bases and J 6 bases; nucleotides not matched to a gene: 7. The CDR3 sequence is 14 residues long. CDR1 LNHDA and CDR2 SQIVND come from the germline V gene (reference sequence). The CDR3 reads CASSDPDRDEKLFF. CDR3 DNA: TGTGCCAGTAGCGACCCTGACAGGGATGAAAAACTGTTTTTT.

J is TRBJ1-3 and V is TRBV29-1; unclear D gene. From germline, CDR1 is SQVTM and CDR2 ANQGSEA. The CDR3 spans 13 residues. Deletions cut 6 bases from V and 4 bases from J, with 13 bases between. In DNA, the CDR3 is TGCAGCGTCGTGGGTTTTTCAGGAAACACCATATATTTT. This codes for CSVVGFSGNTIYF.

CDR3 in DNA: TGTGCCAGCAGCTTACAGGGCATTGCCTATGGCTACACCTTC. It codes for CASSLQGIAYGYTF. This chain uses TRBV5-6 with TRBJ1-2; tentative D call: TRBD1 (6 bases). The V gene lost 2 bases and the J gene lost 4 bases, with 12 bases spanning the gap. The CDR3 spans 14 residues. CDR1 is SGHDT and CDR2 is YYEEEE in the germline V gene.

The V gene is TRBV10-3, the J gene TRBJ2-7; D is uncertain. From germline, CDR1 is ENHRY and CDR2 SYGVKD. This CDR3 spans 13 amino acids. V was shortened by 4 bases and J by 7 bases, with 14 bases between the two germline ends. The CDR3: CAISGTLAEEQYF. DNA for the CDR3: TGTGCCATCAGTGGGACCCTTGCGGAGGAGCAGTACTTC.

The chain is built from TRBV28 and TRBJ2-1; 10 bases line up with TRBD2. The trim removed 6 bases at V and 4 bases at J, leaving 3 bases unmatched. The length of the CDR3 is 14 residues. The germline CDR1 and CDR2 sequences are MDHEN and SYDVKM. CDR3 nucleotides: TGTGCCAGCAGCGAGACTAGCGGGTACAATGAGCAGTTCTTC. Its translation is CASSETSGYNEQFF.

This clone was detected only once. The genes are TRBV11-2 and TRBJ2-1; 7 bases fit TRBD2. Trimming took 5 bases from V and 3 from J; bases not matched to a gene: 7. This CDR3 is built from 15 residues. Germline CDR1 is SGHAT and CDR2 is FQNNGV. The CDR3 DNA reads TGTGCCAGCAGCGCGACTAGCAGTCTCTACAATGAGCAGTTCTTC. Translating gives CASSATSSLYNEQFF.

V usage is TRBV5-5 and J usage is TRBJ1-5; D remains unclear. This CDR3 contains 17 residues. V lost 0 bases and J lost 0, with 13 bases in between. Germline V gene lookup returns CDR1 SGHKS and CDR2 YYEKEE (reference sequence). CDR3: CASSLVWAGNSNQPQHF. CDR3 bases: TGTGCCAGCAGCTTGGTATGGGCGGGGAATAGCAATCAGCCCCAGCATTTT.

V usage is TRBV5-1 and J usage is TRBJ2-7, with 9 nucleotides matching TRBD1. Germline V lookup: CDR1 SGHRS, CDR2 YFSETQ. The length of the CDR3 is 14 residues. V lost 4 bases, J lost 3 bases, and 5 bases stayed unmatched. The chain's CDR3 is CASSIGQGRYEQYF. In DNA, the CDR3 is TGCGCCAGCAGCATAGGACAGGGGCGCTACGAGCAGTACTTC.

Here the CDR3 reads CASSWFGTGPYEQYF. CDR3 DNA: TGCGCCAGCAGCTGGTTCGGGACAGGACCCTACGAGCAGTACTTC. V is TRBV5-1 and J is TRBJ2-7, with 8 bases identical to TRBD1. Per the germline V gene, CDR1 is SGHRS and CDR2 is YFSETQ. The CDR3 is made up of 15 amino acids. The junction had 7 bases not matched to a gene; V was cut back by 3 bases and J by 2 bases.

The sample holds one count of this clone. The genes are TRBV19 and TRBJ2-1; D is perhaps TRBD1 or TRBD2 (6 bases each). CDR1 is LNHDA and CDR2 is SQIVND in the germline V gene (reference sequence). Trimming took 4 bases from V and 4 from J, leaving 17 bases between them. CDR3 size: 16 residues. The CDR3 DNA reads TGTGCCAGTAGTAGGCCCAGCGGAGGGGGGTACAATGAGCAGTTCTTC. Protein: CASSRPSGGGYNEQFF.

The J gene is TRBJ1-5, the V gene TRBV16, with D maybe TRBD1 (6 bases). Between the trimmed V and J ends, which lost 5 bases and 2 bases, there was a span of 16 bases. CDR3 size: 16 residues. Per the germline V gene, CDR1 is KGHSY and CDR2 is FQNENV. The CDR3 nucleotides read TGTGCCAGCAGCAAATGGGGGCGCGGGGGCAATCAGCCCCAGCATTTT. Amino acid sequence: CASSKWGRGGNQPQHF.

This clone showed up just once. CDR3 nucleotides: TGTGCCAGCAGCTTAATAACAGGAGTTATGAACACTGAAGCTTTCTTT. Translation: CASSLITGVMNTEAFF. The J gene is TRBJ1-1, the V gene TRBV11-2; a possible D gene is TRBD1 (5 bases). The germline V gene encodes CDR1 SGHAT and CDR2 FQNNGV. Trimming removed 2 bases from V and 0 bases from J, with 13 bases in between. The CDR3 contains 16 residues.